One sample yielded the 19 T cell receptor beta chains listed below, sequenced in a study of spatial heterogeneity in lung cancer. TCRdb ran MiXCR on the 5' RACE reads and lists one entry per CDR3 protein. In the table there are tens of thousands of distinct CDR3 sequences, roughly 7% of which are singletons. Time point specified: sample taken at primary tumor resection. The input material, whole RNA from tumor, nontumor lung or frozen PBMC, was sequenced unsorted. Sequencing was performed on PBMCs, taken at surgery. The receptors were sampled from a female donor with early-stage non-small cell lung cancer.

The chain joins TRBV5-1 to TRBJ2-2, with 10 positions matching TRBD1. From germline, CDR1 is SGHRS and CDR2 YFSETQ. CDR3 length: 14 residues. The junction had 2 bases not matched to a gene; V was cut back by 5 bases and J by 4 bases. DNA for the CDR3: TGCGCCAGCAGGGGGACAGGGGCCACCGGGGAGCTGTTTTTT. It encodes CASRGTGATGELFF.

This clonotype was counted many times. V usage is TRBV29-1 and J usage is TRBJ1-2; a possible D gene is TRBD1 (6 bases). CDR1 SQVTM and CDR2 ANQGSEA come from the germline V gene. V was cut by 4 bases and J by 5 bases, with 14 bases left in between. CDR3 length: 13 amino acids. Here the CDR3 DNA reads TGCAGCGTTGGGACAGCCTTAGGGTATGGCTACACCTTC. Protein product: CSVGTALGYGYTF.

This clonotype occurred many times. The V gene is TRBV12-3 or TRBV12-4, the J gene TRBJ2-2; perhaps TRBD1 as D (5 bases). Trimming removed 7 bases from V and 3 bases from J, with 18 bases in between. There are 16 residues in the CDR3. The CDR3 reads CASTPARTTDTGELFF. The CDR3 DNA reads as TGTGCCAGCACACCAGCACGGACAACAGACACCGGGGAGCTGTTTTTT.

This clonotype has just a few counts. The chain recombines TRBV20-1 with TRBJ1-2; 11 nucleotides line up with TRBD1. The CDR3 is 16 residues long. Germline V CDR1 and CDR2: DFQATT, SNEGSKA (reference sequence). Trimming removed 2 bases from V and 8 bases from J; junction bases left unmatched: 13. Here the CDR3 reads CSARLGTGGVGGGYTF. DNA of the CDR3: TGCAGTGCTAGACTCGGGACAGGGGGTGTCGGAGGAGGCTACACCTTC.

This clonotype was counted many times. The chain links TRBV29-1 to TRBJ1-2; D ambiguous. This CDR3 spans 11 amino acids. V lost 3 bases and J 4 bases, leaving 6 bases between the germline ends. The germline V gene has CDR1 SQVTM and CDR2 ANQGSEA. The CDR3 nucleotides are TGCAGCGTTGAGGCGTCCTATGGCTACACCTTC. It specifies CSVEASYGYTF.

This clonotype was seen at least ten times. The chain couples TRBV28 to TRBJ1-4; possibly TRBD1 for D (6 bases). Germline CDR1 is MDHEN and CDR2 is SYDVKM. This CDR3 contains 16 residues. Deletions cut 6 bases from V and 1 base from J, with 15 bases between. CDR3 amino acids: CASSSAGERTNEKLFF. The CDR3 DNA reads TGTGCCAGCAGCTCGGCAGGGGAAAGAACTAATGAAAAACTGTTTTTT.

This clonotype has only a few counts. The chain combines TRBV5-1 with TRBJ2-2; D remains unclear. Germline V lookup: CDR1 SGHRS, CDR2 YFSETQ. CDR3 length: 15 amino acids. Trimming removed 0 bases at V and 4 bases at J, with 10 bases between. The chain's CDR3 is CASSLVFSSTGELFF. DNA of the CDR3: TGCGCCAGCAGCTTGGTATTTAGCAGCACCGGGGAGCTGTTTTTT.

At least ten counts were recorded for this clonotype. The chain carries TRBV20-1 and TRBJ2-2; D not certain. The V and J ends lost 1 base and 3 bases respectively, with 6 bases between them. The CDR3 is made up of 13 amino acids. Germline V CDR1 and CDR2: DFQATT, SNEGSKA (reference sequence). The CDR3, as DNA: TGCAGTGCTAGAGTACCAGACACCGGGGAGCTGTTTTTT. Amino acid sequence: CSARVPDTGELFF.

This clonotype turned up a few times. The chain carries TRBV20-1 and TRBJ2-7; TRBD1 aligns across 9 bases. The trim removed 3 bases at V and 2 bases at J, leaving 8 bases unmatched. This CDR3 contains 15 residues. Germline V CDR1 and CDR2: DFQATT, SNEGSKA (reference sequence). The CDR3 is CSASLSGQGTYEQYF. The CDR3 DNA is TGCAGTGCTAGTCTGTCCGGACAGGGGACCTACGAGCAGTACTTC.

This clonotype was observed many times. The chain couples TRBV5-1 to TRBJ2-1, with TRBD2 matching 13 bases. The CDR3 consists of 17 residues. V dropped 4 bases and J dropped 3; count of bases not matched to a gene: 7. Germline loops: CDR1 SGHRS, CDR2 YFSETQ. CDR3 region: CASSPRRTSGGYNEQFF. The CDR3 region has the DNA TGCGCCAGCAGCCCCCGCCGGACTAGCGGGGGCTACAATGAGCAGTTCTTC.

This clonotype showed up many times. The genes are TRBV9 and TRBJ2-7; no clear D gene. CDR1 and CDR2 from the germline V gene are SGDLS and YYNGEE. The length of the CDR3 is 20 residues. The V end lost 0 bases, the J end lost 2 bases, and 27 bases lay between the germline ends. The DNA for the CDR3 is TGTGCCAGCAGCGTAGCTCACCTTCCATCGACACCCCCGGGCACCTACGAGCAGTACTTC. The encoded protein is CASSVAHLPSTPPGTYEQYF.

The CDR3 sequence: CAWRIPLQGAHEQYF. As DNA, the CDR3 is TGTGCCTGGAGAATCCCCCTACAGGGGGCACACGAGCAGTACTTC. The chain joins TRBV30 to TRBJ2-7; 9 bases match TRBD1. The germline gives CDR1 GTSNPN, CDR2 SVGIG (reference sequence). The CDR3 has 15 amino acids. V shed 3 bases and J 5 bases; nucleotides not matched to a gene: 11.

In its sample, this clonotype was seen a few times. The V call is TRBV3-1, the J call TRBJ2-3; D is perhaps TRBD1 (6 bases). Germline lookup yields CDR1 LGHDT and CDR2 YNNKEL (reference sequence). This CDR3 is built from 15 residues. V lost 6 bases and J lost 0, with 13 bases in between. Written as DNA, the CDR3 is TGTGCCAGCAGTCGCCGACAGGCTAGCACAGATACGCAGTATTTT. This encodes CASSRRQASTDTQYF.

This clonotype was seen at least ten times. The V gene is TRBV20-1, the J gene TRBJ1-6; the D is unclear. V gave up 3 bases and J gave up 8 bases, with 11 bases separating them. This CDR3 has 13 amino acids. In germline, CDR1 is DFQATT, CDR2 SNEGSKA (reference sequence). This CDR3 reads CSARGSLDSPLHF. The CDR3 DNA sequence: TGCAGTGCTAGGGGCAGTTTAGATTCACCCCTCCACTTT.

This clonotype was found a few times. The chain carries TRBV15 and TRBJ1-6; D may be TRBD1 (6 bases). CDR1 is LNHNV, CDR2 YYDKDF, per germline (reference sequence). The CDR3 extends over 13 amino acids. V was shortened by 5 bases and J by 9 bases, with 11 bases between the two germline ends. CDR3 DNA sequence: TGTGCCACCAGCCCGAACAGGGTTTCACCCCTCCACTTT. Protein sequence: CATSPNRVSPLHF.

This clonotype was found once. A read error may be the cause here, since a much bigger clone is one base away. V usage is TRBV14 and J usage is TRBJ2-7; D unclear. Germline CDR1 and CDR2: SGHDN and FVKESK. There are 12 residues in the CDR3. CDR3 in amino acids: CASSRTGYEPYF. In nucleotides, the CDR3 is TGTGCCAGCAGCCGGACCGGCTACGAGCCGTACTTC.

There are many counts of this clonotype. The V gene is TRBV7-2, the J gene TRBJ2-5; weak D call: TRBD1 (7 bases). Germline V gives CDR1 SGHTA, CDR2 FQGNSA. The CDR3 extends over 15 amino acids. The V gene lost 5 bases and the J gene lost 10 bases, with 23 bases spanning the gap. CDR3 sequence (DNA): TGTGCCAGCAGCACTCAGGGGGGATCCCCGAGGGGCCAGTACTTC. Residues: CASSTQGGSPRGQYF. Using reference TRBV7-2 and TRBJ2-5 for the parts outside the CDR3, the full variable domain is GAGVSQSPSNKVTEKGKDVELRCDPISGHTALYWYRQSLGQGLEFLIYFQGNSAPDKSGLPSDRFSAERTGGSVSTLTIQRTQQEDSAVYLCASSTQGGSPRGQYFGPGTRLLVL.

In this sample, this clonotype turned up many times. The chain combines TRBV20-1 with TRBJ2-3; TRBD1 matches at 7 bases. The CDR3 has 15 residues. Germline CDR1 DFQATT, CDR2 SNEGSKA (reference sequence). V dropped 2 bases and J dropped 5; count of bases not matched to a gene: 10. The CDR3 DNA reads TGCAGTGCTAGACCAGCTGACAGGGTGGAAGATACGCAGTATTTT. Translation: CSARPADRVEDTQYF.

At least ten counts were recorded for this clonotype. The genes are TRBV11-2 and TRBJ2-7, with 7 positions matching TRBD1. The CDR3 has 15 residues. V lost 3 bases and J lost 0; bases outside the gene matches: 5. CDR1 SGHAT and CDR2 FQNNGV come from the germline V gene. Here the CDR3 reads CASSFNRDSSYEQYF. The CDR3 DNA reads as TGTGCCAGCAGCTTCAACCGGGACAGCTCCTACGAGCAGTACTTC.